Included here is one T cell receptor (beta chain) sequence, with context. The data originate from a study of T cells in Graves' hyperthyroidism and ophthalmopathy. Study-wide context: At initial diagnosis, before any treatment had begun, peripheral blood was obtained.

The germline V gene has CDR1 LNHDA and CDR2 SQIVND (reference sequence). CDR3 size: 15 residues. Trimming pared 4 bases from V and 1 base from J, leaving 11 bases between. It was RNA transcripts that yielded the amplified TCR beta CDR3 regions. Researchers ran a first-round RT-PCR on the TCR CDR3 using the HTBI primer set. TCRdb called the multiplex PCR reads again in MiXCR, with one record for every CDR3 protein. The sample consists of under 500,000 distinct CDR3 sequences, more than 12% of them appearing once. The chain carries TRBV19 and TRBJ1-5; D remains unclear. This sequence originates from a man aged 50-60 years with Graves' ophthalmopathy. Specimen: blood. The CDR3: CASSTVAGSNQPQHF. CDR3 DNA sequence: TGTGCCAGTAGTACGGTCGCCGGGAGCAATCAGCCCCAGCATTTT.